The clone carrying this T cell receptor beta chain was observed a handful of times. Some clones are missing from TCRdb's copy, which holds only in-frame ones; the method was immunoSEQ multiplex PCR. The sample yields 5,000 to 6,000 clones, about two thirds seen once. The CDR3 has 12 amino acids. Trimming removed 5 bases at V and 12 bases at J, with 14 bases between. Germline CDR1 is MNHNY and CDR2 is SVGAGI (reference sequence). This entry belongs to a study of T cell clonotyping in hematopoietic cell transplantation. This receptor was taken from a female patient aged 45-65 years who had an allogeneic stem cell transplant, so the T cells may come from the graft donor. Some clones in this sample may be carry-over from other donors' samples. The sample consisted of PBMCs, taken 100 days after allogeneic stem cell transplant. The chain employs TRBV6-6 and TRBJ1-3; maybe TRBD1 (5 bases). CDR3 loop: CASSPSGGGIYF. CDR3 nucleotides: TGTGCCAGCAGTCCCTCGGGGGGTGGCATATATTTT.